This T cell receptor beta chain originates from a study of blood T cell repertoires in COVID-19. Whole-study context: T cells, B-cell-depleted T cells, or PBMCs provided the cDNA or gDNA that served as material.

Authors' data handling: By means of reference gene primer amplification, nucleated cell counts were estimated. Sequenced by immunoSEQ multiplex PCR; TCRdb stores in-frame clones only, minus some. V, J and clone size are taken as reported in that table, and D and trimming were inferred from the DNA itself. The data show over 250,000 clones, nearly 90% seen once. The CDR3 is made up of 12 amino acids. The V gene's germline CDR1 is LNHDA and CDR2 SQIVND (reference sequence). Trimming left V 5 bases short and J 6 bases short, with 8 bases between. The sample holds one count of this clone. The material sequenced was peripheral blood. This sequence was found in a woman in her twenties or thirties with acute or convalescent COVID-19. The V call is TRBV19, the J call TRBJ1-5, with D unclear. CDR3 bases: TGTGCCAGTAGTGGAGCTGGTCAGCCCCAGCATTTT. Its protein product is CASSGAGQPQHF.